This T cell receptor beta chain derives from a study of a mutant IDH1 vaccine in newly diagnosed glioma. Study in general: Following radiotherapy alone, or alongside temozolomide cycles, vaccination was started after an interval of 4-6 weeks. Treated individuals were roughly 62% male and approximately 40% female, averaging approximately 40 years of age.

Germline assignment: CDR1 SGHRS and CDR2 YFSETQ. There are 13 residues in the CDR3. The V end lost 4 bases, the J end lost 5 bases, and 11 bases lay between the germline ends. Indicated time point: week 11, during vaccination. In the vaccine, a single dose held 300 ug of the mutant IDH1 20-mer peptide, along with topical imiquimod. Sequencing was performed with immunoSEQ multiplex PCR; in TCRdb, only in-frame clones are kept and a portion is missing. The repertoire holds tens of thousands of clones, with around 84% as singletons. Remarks on this clone: As yet, its antigen is unknown.

Regarding the study as a whole: Pseudoprogression appeared independent of alterations in top peripheral clonotypes.

The sequence was obtained from a woman in her 50s with glioma. The V gene is TRBV5-1, the J gene TRBJ2-3; tentative D call: TRBD1 (6 bases). Sequencing used PBMCs, obtained from a glioma patient whose treatment included an IDH1 peptide vaccine. The CDR3 sequence: CASSIQTGDTQYF. CDR3 nucleotide sequence: TGCGCCAGCAGCATCCAGACAGGAGATACGCAGTATTTT.